This T cell receptor beta chain was identified during a study of shared clonotypes between healthy human individuals. The germline V gene has CDR1 KGHSH and CDR2 LQKENI. The CDR3 contains 14 residues. V was trimmed by 0 bases and J by 6 bases, leaving 11 bases between them. Here immunoSEQ multiplex PCR was the method, and the copy in TCRdb shows in-frame clones only, minus some. The data contain some 790,000 clones, over 55% of them singletons. The chain combines TRBV18 with TRBJ1-2, with D hard to call. Sequencing used memory CD4+ T cells sorted from blood. Subset in this sample: CD45RA-negative fraction. The sequence derives from a woman aged 30 to 39 in good health. The CDR3 sequence: CASSPPSGYDGYTF. CDR3 in DNA: TGTGCCAGCTCACCACCGTCGGGTTATGATGGCTACACCTTC.